These 7 T cell receptor beta chains were sequenced from one sample in a study of blood T cell repertoires in COVID-19 (dated by TCRdb to about 2020). The method behind the library was the immunoSEQ multiplex PCR assay. Drawn from immuneACCESS, this table holds only the in-frame rearrangements with V and J called that TCRdb kept. Clones are partly lost; checked studies trace under half to an unresolved V gene and leave the rest unexplained. This sample is represented by nearly 350,000 clones; approximately 90% of them were singletons. The ten largest clonotypes hold 3% to 4% of the sample. The sequenced sample consisted of peripheral blood. The receptor set was obtained from a woman between 18 and 30 years old who had recovered from COVID-19.

The chain is built from TRBV5-8 and TRBJ2-1, with 8 bases lining up with TRBD2. Germline values: CDR1 SGHTS, CDR2 YDEGEE. V trimming: 4 bases; J trimming: 9 bases; junction bases outside the gene matches: 6. The CDR3 has 13 amino acids. DNA of the CDR3: TGTGCCAGCAGCACCGCGGGGGGAGGTGAGCAGTTCTTC. This encodes CASSTAGGGEQFF.

The chain couples TRBV5-6 to TRBJ1-2, with D perhaps TRBD1 (6 bases). The CDR3 runs to 16 residues. Germline V CDR1 and CDR2: SGHDT, YYEEEE. Trimming took 5 bases from V and 4 from J, leaving 21 bases between them. This chain's CDR3 is CASSLTTGRLSYGYTF. The CDR3 DNA reads as TGTGCCAGCAGTCTGACAACAGGGCGCCTGTCCTATGGCTACACCTTC. Filled out from reference TRBV5-6 and TRBJ1-2, the complete variable domain reads DAGVTQSPTHLIKTRGQQVTLRCSPKSGHDTVSWYQQALGQGPQFIFQYYEEEERQRGNFPDRFSGHQFPNYSSELNVNALLLGDSALYLCASSLTTGRLSYGYTFGSGTRLTVV.

The J gene is TRBJ2-1, the V gene TRBV9; 7 positions agree with TRBD1. The CDR3 is 14 residues long. Germline V gene sequence: CDR1 SGDLS, CDR2 YYNGEE. The junction had 11 bases not matched to a gene; V was cut back by 7 bases and J by 7 bases. The CDR3 bases are TGTGCCAGCGCGCTTAAAGACAGGGCGAATGAGCAGTTCTTC. It yields the protein CASALKDRANEQFF. Looking up the rest from reference TRBV9 and TRBJ2-1 gives the full variable domain: DSGVTQTPKHLITATGQRVTLRCSPRSGDLSVYWYQQSLDQGLQFLIQYYNGEERAKGNILERFSAQQFPDLHSELNLSSLELGDSALYFCASALKDRANEQFFGPGTRLTVL.

The genes are TRBV11-2 and TRBJ1-2; maybe TRBD1 (6 bases). The germline V and J ends were trimmed by 1 base and 6 bases, with 15 bases remaining between them. Germline CDR1 reads SGHAT; CDR2 reads FQNNGV. This CDR3 has 15 residues. The CDR3 region has the DNA TGTGCCAGCAGCTTAGTGGGGGACAACTACAATGGCTACACCTTC. This encodes CASSLVGDNYNGYTF.

The rearrangement joins TRBV7-2 to TRBJ1-5; weak D call: TRBD1 (6 bases). Looked up from germline, CDR1 is SGHTA and CDR2 is FQGNSA. The CDR3 spans 15 residues. Trimming shortened V by 6 bases and J by 4 bases, and 16 bases separated the two germline ends. The CDR3 spells CASSWGHSQNQPQHF. DNA for the CDR3: TGTGCCAGCAGTTGGGGACATTCCCAAAATCAGCCCCAGCATTTT.

This sequence joins TRBV10-1 and TRBJ2-7, with 8 bases that match TRBD2. The CDR3 is made up of 14 amino acids. Germline V gene lookup returns CDR1 WNHNN and CDR2 SYGVQD (reference sequence). Unmatched junction bases numbered 9, after V lost 7 bases and J lost 4 bases. The CDR3, as DNA: TGCGCCAGCACTTTACTAGCGGATGGTTACGAGCAGTACGTC. Amino acid sequence: CASTLLADGYEQYV.

The rearrangement uses TRBV2 and TRBJ2-7; weak D call: TRBD2 (6 bases). The V gene lost 8 bases and the J gene lost 0 bases, with 17 bases spanning the gap. Germline V lookup: CDR1 SNHLY, CDR2 FYNNEI. This CDR3 contains 15 residues. This CDR3 reads CASALSGLSSYEQYV. CDR3 nucleotides: TGTGCCAGCGCCCTAAGCGGGCTCAGCTCCTACGAGCAGTACGTC.